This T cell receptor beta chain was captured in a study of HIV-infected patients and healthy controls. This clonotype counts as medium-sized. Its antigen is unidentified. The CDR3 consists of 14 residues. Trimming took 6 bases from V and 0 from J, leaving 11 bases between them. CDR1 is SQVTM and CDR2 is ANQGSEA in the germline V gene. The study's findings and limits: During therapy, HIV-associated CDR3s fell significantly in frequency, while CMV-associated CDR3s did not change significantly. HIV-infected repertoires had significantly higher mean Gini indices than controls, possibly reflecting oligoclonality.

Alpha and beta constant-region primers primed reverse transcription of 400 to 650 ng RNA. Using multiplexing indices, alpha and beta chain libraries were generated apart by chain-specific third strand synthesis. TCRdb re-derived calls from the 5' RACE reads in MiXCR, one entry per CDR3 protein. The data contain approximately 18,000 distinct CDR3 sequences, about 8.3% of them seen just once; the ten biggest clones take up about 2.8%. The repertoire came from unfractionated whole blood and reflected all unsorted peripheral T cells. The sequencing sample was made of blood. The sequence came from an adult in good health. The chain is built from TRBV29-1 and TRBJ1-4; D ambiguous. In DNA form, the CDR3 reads TGCAGCGTCGCGGACGGTGCAACTAATGAAAAACTGTTTTTT. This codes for CSVADGATNEKLFF.